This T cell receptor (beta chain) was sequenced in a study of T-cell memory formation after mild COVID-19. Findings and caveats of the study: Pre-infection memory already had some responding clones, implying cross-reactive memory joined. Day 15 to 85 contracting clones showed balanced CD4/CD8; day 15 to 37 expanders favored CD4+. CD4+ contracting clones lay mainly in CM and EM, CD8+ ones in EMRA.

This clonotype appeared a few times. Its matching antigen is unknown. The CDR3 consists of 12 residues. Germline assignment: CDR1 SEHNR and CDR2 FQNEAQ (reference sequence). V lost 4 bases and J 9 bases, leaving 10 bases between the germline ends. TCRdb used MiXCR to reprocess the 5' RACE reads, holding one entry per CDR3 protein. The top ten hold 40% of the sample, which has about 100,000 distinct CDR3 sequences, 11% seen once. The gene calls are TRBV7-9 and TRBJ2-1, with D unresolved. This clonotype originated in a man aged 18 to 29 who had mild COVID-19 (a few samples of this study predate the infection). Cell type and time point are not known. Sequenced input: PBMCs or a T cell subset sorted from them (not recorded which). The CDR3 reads CASSSANPEQFF. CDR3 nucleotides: TGTGCCAGCAGCTCCGCCAACCCTGAGCAGTTCTTC. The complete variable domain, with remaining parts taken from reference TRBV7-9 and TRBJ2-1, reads DTGVSQNPRHKITKRGQNVTFRCDPISEHNRLYWYRQTLGQGPEFLTYFQNEAQLEKSRLLSDRFSAERPKGSFSTLEIQRTEQGDSAMYLCASSSANPEQFFGPGTRLTVL.